The 7 T cell receptor beta chains reported below all come from one sample, sequenced in a study of identifying expanded T cells in peripheral blood (dated by TCRdb to 2018 to 2020). The protocol used for the library was the immunoSEQ multiplex PCR assay. This is the immuneACCESS table as TCRdb keeps it, with only in-frame sequences that have V and J called. A part of the clones is gone; compared with another copy, unresolved V genes explain less than half, and the rest is unexplained. This sample is represented by under 120,000 clones; around 89% of them were singletons. Around 17% of the sample lies in the top ten. Sample: blood. All receptors derive from a person aged 18 to 70 in good health.

The V call is TRBV2, the J call TRBJ2-7; D remains ambiguous. In germline, CDR1 is SNHLY, CDR2 FYNNEI. Trimming stripped 2 bases from V and 0 bases from J, with 2 bases between. The CDR3 contains 12 residues. The CDR3 nucleotides read TGTGCCAGCAGTGAAAACTCCTACGAGCAGTACTTC. Protein: CASSENSYEQYF.

The CDR3 protein is CASSRGPLRREAGNSPLHF. The CDR3 bases are TGCGCCAGCAGTAGGGGTCCGCTGAGGAGGGAAGCAGGAAATTCACCCCTCCACTTT. The rearrangement links TRBV5-1 to TRBJ1-6, with D tentatively TRBD1 (5 bases). Germline CDR1 is SGHRS and CDR2 is YFSETQ. CDR3 size: 19 residues. The germline V and J ends were trimmed by 5 bases and 7 bases, with 28 bases remaining between them.

This clone was found once. The J gene is TRBJ2-3, the V gene TRBV6-1, with D maybe TRBD2 (6 bases). The CDR3 contains 14 residues. Per the germline V gene, CDR1 is MNHNS and CDR2 is SASEGT. The V and J ends lost 6 bases and 1 base respectively, with 11 bases between them. CDR3 sequence reads: CASSRGGGTDTQYF. The CDR3 DNA follows: TGTGCCAGCAGCCGCGGAGGGGGCACAGATACGCAGTATTTT.

This rearrangement joins TRBV25-1 to TRBJ1-1, with 7 bases matching TRBD1. Germline V CDR1 and CDR2: MGHDK, SYGVNS. The junction had 5 bases not matched to a gene; V was cut back by 6 bases and J by 4 bases. The CDR3 length is 13 residues. The CDR3 sequence: CASRTSGGTEAFF. CDR3 DNA sequence: TGTGCCAGCAGAACCTCAGGGGGCACTGAAGCTTTCTTT.

The chain has TRBV5-5 and TRBJ1-2, with 8 bases aligning to TRBD1. The CDR3 sequence is 15 residues long. Germline trimming cut 0 bases from V and 5 bases from J; bases unmatched to any gene: 6. Germline V gives CDR1 SGHKS, CDR2 YYEKEE (reference sequence). CDR3 residues: CASSLGTGTLYGYTF. DNA for the CDR3: TGTGCCAGCAGCTTGGGGACAGGGACTCTGTATGGCTACACCTTC.

This chain links TRBV19 with TRBJ1-3, with D unclear. Germline values: CDR1 LNHDA, CDR2 SQIVND (reference sequence). The CDR3 loop spans 14 amino acids. V was cut by 3 bases and J by 2 bases, with 8 bases left in between. CDR3 region: CASSMGTAGNTIYF. The CDR3 DNA reads as TGTGCCAGTAGTATGGGTACGGCTGGAAACACCATATATTTT.

This rearrangement joins TRBV30 to TRBJ1-1; D is unclear. Trimming cost V 5 bases and J 4 bases, with 11 bases left between them. Germline CDR1 reads GTSNPN; CDR2 reads SVGIG (reference sequence). CDR3 length: 12 amino acids. The CDR3 loop reads CAWGGVGTEAFF. The CDR3 nucleotides are TGTGCCTGGGGTGGGGTGGGCACTGAAGCTTTCTTT.